The rows below give T cell receptor beta chains drawn from one sample of a study of blood T cell repertoires in COVID-19. Assay used: immunoSEQ multiplex PCR; TCRdb lists only in-frame clones, some missing. The data contain a few hundred thousand clones, more than 75% of them singletons. Sequenced input: peripheral blood. These receptors were taken from a woman aged 30 to 39 who had recovered from COVID-19. The CDR3 runs from the conserved cysteine through the conserved F or W. The order of the fields is clone size, D gene, J gene, V gene, CDR3 DNA, CDR3 protein. D genes are given only for firm matches. Some rows mark clone size as missing; the rest say once, few, many or name a class of expanded clone.

- | - | TRBJ1-5 | TRBV7-2 | TGTGCCAGCAGTCCCAGGGGCAATCAGCCCCAGCATTTT | CASSPRGNQPQHF
- | TRBD1 | TRBJ2-3 | TRBV5-8 | TGTGCCAGCCCCTTCCCTGGACAGGGCTTCGATACGCAGTATTTT | CASPFPGQGFDTQYF
once | TRBD2 | TRBJ2-3 | TRBV4-3 | TGCGCCAGCAGCCGAGCGGGACGATCAGATACGCAGTATTTT | CASSRAGRSDTQYF
- | - | TRBJ1-1 | TRBV5-4 | TGTGCCAGCAGCTTAGGTGAGCGGATGAACACTGAAGCTTTCTTT | CASSLGERMNTEAFF
- | - | TRBJ2-1 | TRBV9 | TGTGCCAGCAGCCCCCGGATAGGAGGCTCCTACAATGAGCAGTTCTTC | CASSPRIGGSYNEQFF
- | TRBD2 | TRBJ2-2 | TRBV29-1 | TGCAGCGTTATTGTGGGGGGGACCGGGGAGCTGTTTTTT | CSVIVGGTGELFF
- | - | TRBJ2-5 | TRBV6-6 | TGTGCCAGCAGCCGGACAAGAGGCATGCAAGAGACCCAGTACTTC | CASSRTRGMQETQYF
- | - | TRBJ1-6 | TRBV7-2 | TGTGCCAGCAGTCGTCAATTGCTCGGGGGATCACCCCTCCACTTT | CASSRQLLGGSPLHF
once | - | TRBJ2-5 | TRBV4-1 | TGCGCCAGCAGCCACCCGACCAGCGAAGAGACCCAGTACTTC | CASSHPTSEETQYF
medium-sized | - | TRBJ2-2 | TRBV6-4 | TGTGCCAGCAGTGCCTCCAGCGACACCGGGGAGCTGTTTTTT | CASSASSDTGELFF
- | TRBD1 | TRBJ2-3 | TRBV5-1 | TGCGCCAGCAGGGAAGGACAGGGGGCCTTAGATACGCAGTATTTT | CASREGQGALDTQYF
- | TRBD2 | TRBJ2-1 | TRBV7-9 | TGTGCCAGCAGCTATAGTCTTAGCGGGGGATACAATGAGCAGTTCTTC | CASSYSLSGGYNEQFF
once | - | TRBJ2-1 | TRBV2 | TGTGCCAGTGAAGCTAATCCCTACAATGAGCAGTTCTTC | CASEANPYNEQFF
- | TRBD1 | TRBJ2-7 | TRBV2 | TGTGCCAGCAGTGGACAGGGGACCTACGAGCAGTACTTC | CASSGQGTYEQYF
- | - | TRBJ1-2 | TRBV4-1 | TGCGCCAGCAGCCAAGACGGGGTCTATGGCTACACCTTC | CASSQDGVYGYTF
- | TRBD2 | TRBJ2-3 | TRBV5-1 | TGCGCCAGCAGCTTGACTAGCGGGAGCACAGATACGCAGTATTTT | CASSLTSGSTDTQYF
- | - | TRBJ2-2 | TRBV24-1 | TGTGCCACCAGTGCTTCGACTAGATCACACACCGGGGAGCTGTTTTTT | CATSASTRSHTGELFF
medium-sized | - | TRBJ1-3 | TRBV12-5 | TGTGCTAGTTTCTCAACAGGAGACCCATCTGGAAACACCATATATTTT | CASFSTGDPSGNTIYF
- | TRBD1 | TRBJ1-5 | TRBV5-4 | TGTGCCAGCAGCCTAACAGGGGATAGCAATCAACCCCAGCATTTT | CASSLTGDSNQPQHF
once | - | TRBJ2-3 | TRBV6-4 | TGTGCCAGCAGTGCCCTACAGGGTCGCCCAGATACGCAGTATTTT | CASSALQGRPDTQYF
- | TRBD2 | TRBJ2-5 | TRBV7-2 | TGTGCCAGCAGCGCAAGAGGTCAGCGGGGTAAAGAGACCCAGTACTTC | CASSARGQRGKETQYF
- | TRBD2 | TRBJ2-2 | TRBV3-1/TRBV3-2 | TGTGCCAGCAGCCCTTTGGCGGGAGCGAACACCGGGGAGCTGTTTTTT | CASSPLAGANTGELFF
- | TRBD1 | TRBJ2-1 | TRBV10-3 | TGTGCCATCAGCACGGGGACAGGGAGAAGCCCCTACAATGAGCAGTTCTTC | CAISTGTGRSPYNEQFF
few | TRBD2 | TRBJ2-1 | TRBV5-6 | TGTGCCAGCAGCTTGCGCGGGAGCGGCAATGAGCAGTTCTTC | CASSLRGSGNEQFF
- | - | TRBJ2-1 | TRBV19 | TGTGCCAGTAGTTCCCAAGGAGCCAGGGTTAGTGAGCAGTTCTTC | CASSSQGARVSEQFF
- | TRBD2 | TRBJ2-3 | TRBV5-4 | TGTGCCAGCAGCTTTTCGGCTAGCGGGGGGGATACGCAGTATTTT | CASSFSASGGDTQYF
- | - | TRBJ2-7 | TRBV5-5 | TGTGCCAGCAGCTTGCGTTGGGACATATACGAGCAGTACTTC | CASSLRWDIYEQYF
- | - | TRBJ1-1 | TRBV7-3 | TGTGCCAGCAGCTTTAACAGCTACACTGAAGCTTTCTTT | CASSFNSYTEAFF
few | - | TRBJ1-3 | TRBV30 | TGTGCCTGGAGCCTTTCGAGGGGAAACACCATATATTTT | CAWSLSRGNTIYF
- | TRBD1 | TRBJ2-7 | TRBV19 | TGTGCCACCTCCCGGGACAGGGGGACCGAGCAGTACTTC | CATSRDRGTEQYF
- | - | TRBJ2-1 | TRBV5-4 | TGTGCCAGCAGCTCTGGGGGGGGCCCCTCCTACAATGAGCAGTTCTTC | CASSSGGGPSYNEQFF
- | TRBD2 | TRBJ2-2 | TRBV9 | TGTGCCAGCAGCCTGGGACTATCTGAGGACGGGGAGCTGTTTTTT | CASSLGLSEDGELFF
- | - | TRBJ1-4 | TRBV7-9 | TGTGCCAGCAGCTTAAAAGAGAATGAAAAACTGTTTTTT | CASSLKENEKLFF
- | - | TRBJ2-1 | TRBV4-1 | TGCGCCAGCAGCCAAGCGGACAATGAGCAGTTCTTC | CASSQADNEQFF